Sequencing of this T cell receptor beta chain was carried out in a study of blood T cell repertoires in COVID-19. In the original processing: How many nucleated cells were present was estimated from reference gene primer amplification. Clones were sequenced by immunoSEQ multiplex PCR, and TCRdb holds only the in-frame ones, with some missing. From that table come the V and J calls and clone size; the DNA was used to work out D and trimming. Of under 250,000 clones listed, roughly four fifths are singletons. Individuals drawn from 24 US areas were about 18 to 100 years old. The sequenced sample consisted of PBMCs or T cells enriched from blood (not recorded which). The origin of this receptor is a woman aged 40 to 50 who had been exposed to COVID-19.

The CDR3 region is CASSSGQWSEAFF. The CDR3 DNA follows: TGTGCCAGCAGCAGTGGACAGTGGTCTGAAGCTTTCTTT. The V call is TRBV28, the J call TRBJ1-1; D perhaps matches TRBD1 (6 bases). The CDR3 covers 13 residues. The germline V and J ends were trimmed by 6 bases and 6 bases, with 14 bases remaining between them. Per germline, CDR1 MDHEN and CDR2 SYDVKM.